Ten or more counts support the clone carrying this TCR beta chain. As yet, its antigen is unknown. Molecular barcoding with unique molecular identifiers was used for the TCRbeta library. From the PCR reads, TCRdb called clonotypes with MiXCR, one entry per CDR3 protein. The sample records some 550,000 distinct CDR3 sequences, 23% being singletons. This specimen comes from a study of T-cell reconstitution after alpha-beta-depleted transplantation in children. The trim removed 3 bases at V and 6 bases at J, leaving 6 bases unmatched. In germline, CDR1 is DFQATT, CDR2 SNEGSKA (reference sequence). The CDR3 has 14 residues. General study findings and limits: At one year after transplant, newly produced T cells mostly accounted for T-cell counts and diversity. Recipient T cells and thymic progenitors that survived gave rise to the high TCRbeta diversity observed at day 60 in some patients.

The chain has TRBV20-1 and TRBJ2-1; 9 positions agree with TRBD2. This specimen consisted of PBMCs, mostly from graft donor cells, obtained 360 days after TCRalphabeta/CD19-depleted stem cell transplant. The sequence was collected from a boy under two years old who had a stem cell transplant for acute myeloid leukemia, so the T cells may come from the graft donor. The CDR3 DNA reads TGCAGTGCTAGCGGCGGGGGGGCTGGCAATGAGCAGTTCTTC. This encodes CSASGGGAGNEQFF.